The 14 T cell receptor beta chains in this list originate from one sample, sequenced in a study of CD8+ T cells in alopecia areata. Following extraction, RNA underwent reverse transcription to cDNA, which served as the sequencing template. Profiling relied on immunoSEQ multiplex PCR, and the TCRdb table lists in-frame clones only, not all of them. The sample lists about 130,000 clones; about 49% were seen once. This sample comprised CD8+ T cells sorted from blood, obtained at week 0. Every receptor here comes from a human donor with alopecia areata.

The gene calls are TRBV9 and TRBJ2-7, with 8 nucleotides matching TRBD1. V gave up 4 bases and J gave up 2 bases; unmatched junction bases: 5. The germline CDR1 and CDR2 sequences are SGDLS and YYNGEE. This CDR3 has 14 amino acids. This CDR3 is CASSLGQDPYEQYF. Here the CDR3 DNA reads TGTGCCAGCAGCTTGGGACAGGACCCCTACGAGCAGTACTTC.

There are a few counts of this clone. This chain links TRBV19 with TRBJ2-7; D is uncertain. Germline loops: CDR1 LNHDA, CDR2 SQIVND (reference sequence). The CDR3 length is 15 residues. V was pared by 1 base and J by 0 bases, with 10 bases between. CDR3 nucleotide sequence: TGTGCCAGTAGTATAGGCGACACGCGCTCCTACGAGCAGTACTTC. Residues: CASSIGDTRSYEQYF.

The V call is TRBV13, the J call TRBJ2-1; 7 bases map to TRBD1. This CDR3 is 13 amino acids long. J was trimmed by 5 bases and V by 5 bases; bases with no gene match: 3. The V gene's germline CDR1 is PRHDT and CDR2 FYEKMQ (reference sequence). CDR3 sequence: CASSPGQDNEQFF. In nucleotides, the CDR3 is TGTGCCAGCAGCCCCGGACAGGACAATGAGCAGTTCTTC.

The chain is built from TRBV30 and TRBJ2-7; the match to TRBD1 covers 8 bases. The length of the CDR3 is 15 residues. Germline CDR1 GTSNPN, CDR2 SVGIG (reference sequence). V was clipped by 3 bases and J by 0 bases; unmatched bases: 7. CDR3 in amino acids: CAWSSPGTGSYEQYF. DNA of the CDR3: TGTGCCTGGAGCTCCCCCGGGACAGGCTCCTACGAGCAGTACTTC.

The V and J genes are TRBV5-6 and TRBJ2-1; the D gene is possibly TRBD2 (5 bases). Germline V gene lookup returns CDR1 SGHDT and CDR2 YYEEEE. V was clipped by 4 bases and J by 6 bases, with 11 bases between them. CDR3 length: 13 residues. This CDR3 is CASSPGEANEQFF. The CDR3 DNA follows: TGTGCCAGCAGCCCCGGGGAAGCCAATGAGCAGTTCTTC.

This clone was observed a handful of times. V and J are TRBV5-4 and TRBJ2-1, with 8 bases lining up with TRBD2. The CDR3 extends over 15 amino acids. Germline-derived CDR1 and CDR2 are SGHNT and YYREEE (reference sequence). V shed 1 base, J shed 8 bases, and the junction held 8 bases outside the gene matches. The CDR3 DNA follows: TGTGCCAGCAGCTTGATCTCGGGGGGGCGATATGAGCAGTTCTTC. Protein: CASSLISGGRYEQFF.

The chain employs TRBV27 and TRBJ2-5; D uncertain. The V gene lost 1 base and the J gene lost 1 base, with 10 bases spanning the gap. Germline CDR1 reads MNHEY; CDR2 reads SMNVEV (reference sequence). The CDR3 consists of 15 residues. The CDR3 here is CASSLWGGGQETQYF. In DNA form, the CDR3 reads TGTGCCAGCAGTTTATGGGGTGGCGGCCAAGAGACCCAGTACTTC.

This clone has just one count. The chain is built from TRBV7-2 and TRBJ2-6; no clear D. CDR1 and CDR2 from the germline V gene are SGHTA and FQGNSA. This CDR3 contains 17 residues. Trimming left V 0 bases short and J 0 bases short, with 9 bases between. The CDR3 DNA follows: TGTGCCAGCAGCTTAGCGGTCCTAAGCTCTGGGGCCAACGTCCTGACTTTC. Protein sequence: CASSLAVLSSGANVLTF. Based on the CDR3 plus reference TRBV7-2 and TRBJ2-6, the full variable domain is GAGVSQSPSNKVTEKGKDVELRCDPISGHTALYWYRQSLGQGLEFLIYFQGNSAPDKSGLPSDRFSAERTGGSVSTLTIQRTQQEDSAVYLCASSLAVLSSGANVLTFGAGSRLTVL.

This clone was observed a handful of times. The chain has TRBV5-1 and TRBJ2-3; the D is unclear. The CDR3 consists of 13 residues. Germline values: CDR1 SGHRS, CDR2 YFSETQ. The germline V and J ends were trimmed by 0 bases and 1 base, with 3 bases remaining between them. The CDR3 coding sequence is TGCGCCAGCAGCTTGGCGGGCACAGATACGCAGTATTTT. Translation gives CASSLAGTDTQYF.

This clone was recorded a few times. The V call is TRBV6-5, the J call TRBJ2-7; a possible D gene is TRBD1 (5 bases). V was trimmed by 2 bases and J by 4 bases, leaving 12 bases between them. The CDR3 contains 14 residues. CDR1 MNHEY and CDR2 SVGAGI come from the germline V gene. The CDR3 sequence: CASSYTDSHYEQYF. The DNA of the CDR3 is TGTGCCAGCAGTTACACAGACAGCCATTACGAGCAGTACTTC.

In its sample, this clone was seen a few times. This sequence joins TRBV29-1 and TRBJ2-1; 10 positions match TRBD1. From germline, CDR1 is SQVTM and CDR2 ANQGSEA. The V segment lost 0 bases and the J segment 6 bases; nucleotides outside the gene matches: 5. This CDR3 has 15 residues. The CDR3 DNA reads TGCAGCGTTGAAGATCCCGGGACAGGGGCCAATGAGCAGTTCTTC. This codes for CSVEDPGTGANEQFF.

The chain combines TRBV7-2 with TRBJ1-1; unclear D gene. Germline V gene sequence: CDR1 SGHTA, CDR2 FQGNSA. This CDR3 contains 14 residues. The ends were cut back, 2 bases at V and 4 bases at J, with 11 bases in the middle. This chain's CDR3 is CASSLLDGFTEAFF. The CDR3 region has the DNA TGTGCCAGCAGCTTATTGGACGGATTCACTGAAGCTTTCTTT.

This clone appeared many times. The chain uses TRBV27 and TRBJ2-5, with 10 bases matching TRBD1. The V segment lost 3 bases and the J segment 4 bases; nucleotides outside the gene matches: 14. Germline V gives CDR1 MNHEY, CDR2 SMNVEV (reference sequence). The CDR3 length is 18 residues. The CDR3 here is CASSFLDSDRGLGETQYF. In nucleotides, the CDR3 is TGTGCCAGCAGTTTCCTCGATTCCGACAGGGGGCTGGGAGAGACCCAGTACTTC.

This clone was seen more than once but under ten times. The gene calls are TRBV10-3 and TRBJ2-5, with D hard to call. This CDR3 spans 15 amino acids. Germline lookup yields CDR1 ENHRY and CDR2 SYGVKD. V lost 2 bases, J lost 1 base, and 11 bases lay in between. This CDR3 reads CAISEAPRRQETQYF. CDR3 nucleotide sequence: TGTGCCATCAGTGAGGCCCCCAGGCGCCAAGAGACCCAGTACTTC.